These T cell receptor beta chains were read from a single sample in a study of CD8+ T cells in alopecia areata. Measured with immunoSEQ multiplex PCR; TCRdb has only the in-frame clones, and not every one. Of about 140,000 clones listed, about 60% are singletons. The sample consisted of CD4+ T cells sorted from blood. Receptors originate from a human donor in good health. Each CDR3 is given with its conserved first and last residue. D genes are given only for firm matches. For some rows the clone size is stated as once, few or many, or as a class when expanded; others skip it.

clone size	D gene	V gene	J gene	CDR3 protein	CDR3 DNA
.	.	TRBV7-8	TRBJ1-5	CASSPGRDGNQPQHF	TGTGCCAGCAGCCCAGGCAGGGACGGCAATCAGCCCCAGCATTTT
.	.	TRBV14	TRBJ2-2	CASSQKNTGELFF	TGTGCCAGCAGCCAAAAGAACACCGGGGAGCTGTTTTTT
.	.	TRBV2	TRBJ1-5	CASTEGIRPQHF	TGTGCCAGCACCGAGGGGATCCGGCCCCAGCATTTT
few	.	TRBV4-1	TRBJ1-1	CASSLVVMNTEAFF	TGCGCCAGCAGTCTGGTTGTAATGAACACTGAAGCTTTCTTT
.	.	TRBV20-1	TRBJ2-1	CSASGGPGQFF	TGCAGTGCTAGCGGAGGTCCGGGGCAGTTCTTC
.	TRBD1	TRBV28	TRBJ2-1	CASRPGQGDYNEQFF	TGTGCCAGCAGACCCGGACAGGGCGACTACAATGAGCAGTTCTTC
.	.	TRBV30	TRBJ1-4	CAWSVMTTKNEKLFF	TGTGCCTGGAGTGTGATGACAACGAAGAATGAAAAACTGTTTTTT
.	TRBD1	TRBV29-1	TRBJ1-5	CSVGGGINQPQHF	TGCAGCGTTGGAGGGGGCATCAATCAGCCCCAGCATTTT
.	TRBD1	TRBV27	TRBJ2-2	CASSSALRDRLNTGELFF	TGTGCCAGCAGTTCAGCTCTCCGGGACAGGCTGAACACCGGGGAGCTGTTTTTT
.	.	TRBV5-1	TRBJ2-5	CASSREGVQETQYF	TGCGCCAGCAGCAGGGAGGGGGTCCAAGAGACCCAGTACTTC
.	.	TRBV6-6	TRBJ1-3	CASSYGSSGNTIYF	TGTGCCAGCAGTTACGGAAGCTCTGGAAACACCATATATTTT
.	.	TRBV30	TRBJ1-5	CAWKPGRGIGRGNQPQHF	TGTGCCTGGAAACCTGGGAGGGGTATCGGGAGGGGCAATCAGCCCCAGCATTTT
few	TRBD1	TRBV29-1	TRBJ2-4	CSVGPGQGAYIQYF	TGCAGCGTTGGACCGGGACAGGGGGCATACATTCAGTACTTC
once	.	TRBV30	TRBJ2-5	CAWGTDGETQYF	TGTGCCTGGGGAACGGACGGAGAGACCCAGTACTTC
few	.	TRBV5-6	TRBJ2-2	CASSFGLSGELFF	TGTGCCAGCAGCTTTGGCCTCAGCGGGGAGCTGTTTTTT
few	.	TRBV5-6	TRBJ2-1	CASSRGQYNEQFF	TGTGCCAGCAGCCGGGGACAATACAATGAGCAGTTCTTC
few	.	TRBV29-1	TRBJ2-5	CSVRGGGRSETQYF	TGCAGCGTTCGAGGGGGCGGGAGGAGTGAGACCCAGTACTTC
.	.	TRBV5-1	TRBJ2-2	CASSSTGSTGELFF	TGCGCCAGCAGCTCCACAGGGAGCACCGGGGAGCTGTTTTTT
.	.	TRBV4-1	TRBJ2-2	CASSQGQVRSTGELFF	TGCGCCAGCAGCCAAGGGCAGGTTCGGTCCACCGGGGAGCTGTTTTTT
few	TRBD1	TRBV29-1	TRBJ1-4	CSARTGNEKLFF	TGCAGCGCGAGGACAGGAAATGAAAAACTGTTTTTT
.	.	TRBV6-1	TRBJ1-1	CASSEYVVNTEAFF	TGTGCCAGCAGTGAATACGTGGTGAACACTGAAGCTTTCTTT
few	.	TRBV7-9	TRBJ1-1	CASSRQAGTEAFF	TGTGCCAGCAGCCGACAGGCAGGCACTGAAGCTTTCTTT
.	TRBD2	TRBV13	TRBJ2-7	CASSRAGATRGEQYF	TGTGCCAGCAGCCGAGCGGGAGCGACTAGAGGCGAGCAGTACTTC
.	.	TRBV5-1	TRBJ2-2	CASSLGTRLTGELFF	TGCGCCAGCAGCTTGGGGACAAGACTCACCGGGGAGCTGTTTTTT
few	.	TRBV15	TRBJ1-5	CATSPRGDSNQPQHF	TGTGCCACCAGCCCCCGGGGGGATAGCAATCAGCCCCAGCATTTT
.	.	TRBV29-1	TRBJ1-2	CSGKDSNYGYTF	TGCAGCGGGAAGGACAGTAACTATGGCTACACCTTC
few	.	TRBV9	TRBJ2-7	CASSVEDGGEQYF	TGTGCCAGCAGCGTAGAGGACGGAGGGGAGCAGTACTTC
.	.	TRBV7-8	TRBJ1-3	CASSLNRVLSGNTIYF	TGTGCCAGCAGCTTAAACAGGGTGTTGTCTGGAAACACCATATATTTT
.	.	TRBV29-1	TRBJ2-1	CSGLAVPEQFF	TGCAGCGGCTTAGCAGTACCCGAGCAGTTCTTC
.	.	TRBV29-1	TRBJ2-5	CSVDPRRAQEAQYF	TGCAGCGTTGATCCCCGAAGGGCCCAGGAGGCCCAGTACTTC
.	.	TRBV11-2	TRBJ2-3	CASSLGAGTTQYF	TGTGCCAGCAGCTTGGGGGCCGGTACTACGCAGTATTTT
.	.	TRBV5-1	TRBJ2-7	CASSSLDGGYEQYF	TGCGCCAGCAGCTCATTGGACGGAGGCTACGAGCAGTACTTC
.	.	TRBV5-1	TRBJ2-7	CASSSGGREQYF	TGCGCCAGCAGCTCCGGGGGGCGCGAGCAGTACTTC